Below are 24 T cell receptor beta chains sequenced from a single sample in a study of blood T cell repertoires in COVID-19. Sequencing was performed with immunoSEQ multiplex PCR; in TCRdb, only in-frame clones are kept and a portion is missing. Of about 100,000 clones in the sample, about four fifths were seen once. Sequencing used peripheral blood. Every receptor here comes from a human donor in a cohort sampled during active COVID-19.

CDR3 sequence reads: CATSGLGDLGNEQFF. The CDR3 bases are TGTGCCACCAGCGGCTTGGGGGACTTAGGGAATGAGCAGTTCTTC. This sequence joins TRBV15 and TRBJ2-1, with a possible D match to TRBD2 (6 bases). The CDR3 contains 15 residues. Germline CDR1 is LNHNV and CDR2 is YYDKDF (reference sequence). Trimming left V 5 bases short and J 7 bases short, with 18 bases between.

J is TRBJ1-6 and V is TRBV28; TRBD1 aligns across 9 bases. V lost 6 bases and J lost 7; bases outside the gene matches: 7. Per germline, CDR1 MDHEN and CDR2 SYDVKM. This CDR3 contains 15 residues. The CDR3 spells CASSTGGAGNSPLHF. The CDR3 DNA is TGTGCCAGCAGCACAGGGGGCGCAGGAAATTCACCCCTCCACTTT.

The V and J genes are TRBV18 and TRBJ2-2, with D possibly being TRBD1 (6 bases). Germline assignment: CDR1 KGHSH and CDR2 LQKENI. The CDR3 is made up of 14 amino acids. With 6 bases removed from V and 6 bases from J, the gap between germline ends came to 14 bases. The CDR3 spells CASSLNRDPGELFF. The CDR3 DNA reads as TGTGCCAGCTCCCTCAACAGGGATCCCGGGGAGCTGTTTTTT.

V is TRBV28 and J is TRBJ1-2; D possibly corresponds to TRBD1 (5 bases). CDR1 is MDHEN, CDR2 SYDVKM, per germline. This CDR3 comprises 14 residues. V was clipped by 6 bases and J by 4 bases, with 15 bases between them. CDR3 DNA: TGTGCCAGCAGCCCCCCCGGACAAATCTATGGCTACACCTTC. Residues: CASSPPGQIYGYTF.

The chain uses TRBV9 and TRBJ2-1; D gene uncertain. Germline V gene sequence: CDR1 SGDLS, CDR2 YYNGEE. V lost 0 bases and J 9 bases, leaving 4 bases between the germline ends. The CDR3 extends over 11 amino acids. CDR3 nucleotides: TGTGCCAGCAGCGTAGCCGTTGAGCAGTTCTTC. Its translation: CASSVAVEQFF.

This rearrangement joins TRBV7-2 to TRBJ1-2; D is undetermined. The CDR3 is 13 amino acids. Trimming left V 2 bases short and J 9 bases short, with 13 bases between. The germline CDR1 and CDR2 sequences are SGHTA and FQGNSA. CDR3 protein: CASSLMAEGSYTF. The CDR3 nucleotides read TGTGCCAGCAGCTTAATGGCCGAGGGAAGCTACACCTTC.

The CDR3 sequence is CASSEEVLGETQYF. DNA for the CDR3: TGTGCCAGCAGTGAAGAGGTCCTCGGGGAGACCCAGTACTTC. The chain couples TRBV6-1 to TRBJ2-5; D ambiguous. Germline V CDR1 and CDR2: MNHNS, SASEGT. V gave up 1 base and J gave up 5 bases, with 11 bases separating them. There are 14 residues in the CDR3.

V is TRBV3-1 (or the pseudogene TRBV3-2) and J is TRBJ2-7; D is possibly TRBD2 (5 bases). V gave up 1 base and J gave up 2 bases, with 9 bases separating them. CDR3 size: 14 residues. The V gene's germline CDR1 is LGHDT and CDR2 YNNKEL (reference sequence). The CDR3 region is CASSQGGPAYEQYF. DNA of the CDR3: TGTGCCAGCAGCCAAGGCGGGCCCGCCTACGAGCAGTACTTC.

The V and J genes are TRBV24-1 and TRBJ2-3; a possible D gene is TRBD1 (6 bases). Per germline, CDR1 KGHDR and CDR2 SFDVKD. The V gene lost 3 bases and the J gene lost 0 bases, with 12 bases spanning the gap. There are 16 residues in the CDR3. CDR3 region: CATSDRDKDSTDTQYF. CDR3 DNA: TGTGCCACCAGTGATCGGGACAAAGACAGCACAGATACGCAGTATTTT.

A single count supports this clone. The J gene is TRBJ2-7, the V gene TRBV7-9; 7 bases align to TRBD2. This CDR3 has 17 amino acids. The germline CDR1 and CDR2 sequences are SEHNR and FQNEAQ (reference sequence). With V trimmed by 4 bases and J by 0 bases, 12 bases remained unmatched. The CDR3 DNA is TGTGCCAGCAGCTCCGGGCCGGGACGGACTAGCTCCTACGAGCAGTACTTC. Amino acid sequence: CASSSGPGRTSSYEQYF.

The chain has TRBV7-2 and TRBJ1-2; TRBD1 matches at 7 bases. Germline CDR1 is SGHTA and CDR2 is FQGNSA. The CDR3 sequence is 13 residues long. J gave up 4 bases and V 5 bases, and 4 bases lay outside the gene matches. CDR3: CASSVRDSYGYTF. As DNA, the CDR3 is TGTGCCAGCAGCGTCCGGGACAGCTATGGCTACACCTTC.

This clone occurred a few times. The genes are TRBV11-2 and TRBJ2-1; 8 bases agree with TRBD2. With 11 bases clipped from V and 9 bases from J, the junction kept 21 bases outside the gene matches. The CDR3 totals 16 residues. Germline CDR1 and CDR2: SGHAT and FQNNGV. The CDR3 DNA follows: TGTGCCGGATCAATTGGGAGTAGCGGGAAATGGGGTGAGCAGTTCTTC. Translated, it gives CAGSIGSSGKWGEQFF.

The chain combines TRBV19 with TRBJ1-4, with 7 bases lining up with TRBD1. Germline V gives CDR1 LNHDA, CDR2 SQIVND (reference sequence). V gave up 5 bases and J gave up 3 bases; unmatched junction bases: 6. The CDR3 spans 15 residues. The CDR3 protein is CASSASRGSNEKLFF. The CDR3 region has the DNA TGTGCCAGTAGTGCCTCCAGGGGGTCTAATGAAAAACTGTTTTTT.

The rearrangement links TRBV19 to TRBJ1-5, with TRBD1 matching 7 bases. The germline CDR1 and CDR2 sequences are LNHDA and SQIVND (reference sequence). V lost 2 bases, J lost 7 bases, and 2 bases stayed unmatched. The CDR3 runs to 13 residues. The CDR3 is CASSIQGVQPQHF. For the CDR3, the DNA is TGTGCCAGTAGTATACAGGGGGTCCAGCCCCAGCATTTT.

The chain joins TRBV4-3 to TRBJ2-2; TRBD2 might be the D (6 bases). V was pared by 1 base and J by 1 base, with 10 bases between. Germline V CDR1 and CDR2: LGHNA, YSLEER. This CDR3 comprises 16 residues. CDR3 sequence (DNA): TGCGCCAGCAGCCAAGGCGTTAGCGGGAACACCGGGGAGCTGTTTTTT. It encodes CASSQGVSGNTGELFF.

This clone was seen only once. V usage is TRBV30 and J usage is TRBJ2-2; TRBD1 might be the D (6 bases). Germline V gene sequence: CDR1 GTSNPN, CDR2 SVGIG (reference sequence). The CDR3 spans 14 residues. V lost 4 bases and J 5 bases, leaving 14 bases between the germline ends. The CDR3 here is CAWTRPGDTGELFF. DNA for the CDR3: TGTGCCTGGACTCGGCCAGGGGATACCGGGGAGCTGTTTTTT. The variable domain in full, completed from reference TRBV30 and TRBJ2-2, reads SQTIHQWPATLVQPVGSPLSLECTVEGTSNPNLYWYRQAAGRGLQLLFYSVGIGQISSEVPQNLSASRPQDRQFILSSKKLLLSDSGFYLCAWTRPGDTGELFFGEGSRLTVL.

This chain connects TRBV15 to TRBJ2-3; maybe TRBD2 (6 bases). V gave up 5 bases and J gave up 1 base, with 10 bases separating them. The CDR3 extends over 14 amino acids. Germline V gene sequence: CDR1 LNHNV, CDR2 YYDKDF (reference sequence). CDR3 DNA sequence: TGTGCCACCAGCGGGAGCGGGCGCACAGATACGCAGTATTTT. This translates into CATSGSGRTDTQYF.

V is TRBV7-8 and J is TRBJ2-3, with TRBD1 as a possible D gene (6 bases). Trimming shortened V by 5 bases and J by 0 bases, and 12 bases separated the two germline ends. The CDR3 is 15 residues long. CDR1 and CDR2 (germline): SGHVS, FQNEAQ. The DNA for the CDR3 is TGTGCCAGCAGCCCGACAGGACCTAGCACAGATACGCAGTATTTT. It encodes CASSPTGPSTDTQYF.

The chain employs TRBV4-3 and TRBJ1-4; D is unresolved. The germline CDR1 and CDR2 sequences are LGHNA and YSLEER. The CDR3 has 16 residues. The V and J ends lost 4 bases and 4 bases respectively, with 16 bases between them. The CDR3 DNA reads TGCGCCAGCAGCCCCCACGCCGGACGGGGTAATGAAAAACTGTTTTTT. This sequence encodes CASSPHAGRGNEKLFF.

V is TRBV4-2 and J is TRBJ1-1; weak D call: TRBD1 (6 bases). The CDR3 extends over 15 amino acids. Trimming pared 4 bases from V and 1 base from J, leaving 13 bases between. Germline V gene data show CDR1 as LGHNA and CDR2 as YNFKEQ. For the CDR3, the DNA is TGTGCCAGCAGCCTTAACAGGGACACGAACACTGAAGCTTTCTTT. Translation: CASSLNRDTNTEAFF.

The chain couples TRBV7-3 to TRBJ2-3; 7 bases agree with TRBD2. The ends lost 5 bases at V and 4 bases at J; junction bases unmatched: 9. The CDR3 is made up of 15 amino acids. The germline CDR1 and CDR2 sequences are SGHTA and FQGTGA. This chain's CDR3 is CASSSGLDPSDTQYF. In DNA, the CDR3 is TGTGCCAGCAGCAGTGGACTAGACCCTTCAGATACGCAGTATTTT.

This rearrangement joins TRBV29-1 to TRBJ2-5; 12 bases are shared with TRBD1. V was clipped by 2 bases and J by 0 bases; unmatched bases: 10. Germline V gene data show CDR1 as SQVTM and CDR2 as ANQGSEA. The CDR3 is made up of 18 amino acids. The CDR3 DNA sequence: TGCAGCGTTGAACTCCGGGACAGGGGGCTTTCGTACCAAGAGACCCAGTACTTC. It translates to CSVELRDRGLSYQETQYF.

The chain uses TRBV10-3 and TRBJ1-2; D not certain. CDR1 and CDR2 (germline): ENHRY, SYGVKD. V lost 2 bases to trimming and J lost 0 bases, with 13 bases between them. This CDR3 is 16 amino acids long. CDR3 nucleotide sequence: TGTGCCATCAGTGAGCAGATTTCGGGGACTAACTATGGCTACACCTTC. Translation gives CAISEQISGTNYGYTF.

This chain connects TRBV2 to TRBJ2-1; maybe TRBD1 (5 bases). The V gene lost 3 bases and the J gene lost 6 bases, with 12 bases spanning the gap. Germline V gene data show CDR1 as SNHLY and CDR2 as FYNNEI. The CDR3 covers 14 residues. CDR3 amino acids: CASSDASGSNEQFF. For the CDR3, the DNA is TGTGCCAGCAGTGATGCGTCAGGGTCCAATGAGCAGTTCTTC.